What follows is one T cell receptor beta chain and its context. Its specificity is unknown. The sample belongs to a study of glioma-infiltrating T cells. General study findings and limits: Tissue and blood shared very few CDR3 sequences. Non-neoplastic patients had below-expected tissue-blood divergence, while all gliomas exceeded expectation.

The iRepertoire nested amplicon-rescue multiplex PCR amplified TCR alpha and beta CDR3s from RNA. For one-step reverse transcription and amplification, about 85-400 ng of tissue mRNA or PBMC total RNA was used. One entry per CDR3 protein, called by TCRdb with MiXCR from the multiplex PCR reads. The sample records 160,000 or so distinct CDR3 sequences, about 47% being singletons. Losses at the gene ends were 1 base for V and 1 base for J; bases not matched to a gene: 6. Germline CDR1 and CDR2: KGHSH and LQKENI. This CDR3 has 16 amino acids. Sequenced sample: glioma tissue, nonneoplastic brain tissue, or PBMCs (not recorded which). This chain joins TRBV18 and TRBJ1-2; 7 bases are a match to TRBD1. The TCR was taken from a human donor with low-grade glioma or glioblastoma, undergoing nonglioma brain surgery, or in good health (not recorded which). CDR3 in amino acids: CASSPQGTADNYGYTF. The CDR3 nucleotides are TGTGCCAGCTCACCACAGGGGACAGCTGATAACTATGGCTACACCTTC.